These 10 T cell receptor beta chains were sequenced from one sample in a study of shared clonotypes between healthy human individuals. Measured with immunoSEQ multiplex PCR; TCRdb has only the in-frame clones, and not every one. The sample lists roughly 2,300,000 clones, about nine tenths occurring once. Sequenced material: naive CD4+ T cells from PBMCs. Subset denoted: CD45RA+ positively selected. The receptor source for this set is a man in his late teens or twenties in good health. Some clones in this sample may be carry-over from other donors' samples.

The CDR3 reads CASSESRSAPDTQYF. CDR3 DNA: TGTGCCAGCAGTGAATCCCGGTCGGCGCCAGATACGCAGTATTTT. V and J are TRBV25-1 and TRBJ2-3; D gene uncertain. Between the trimmed V and J ends, which lost 1 base and 4 bases, there was a span of 12 bases. Germline V gives CDR1 MGHDK, CDR2 SYGVNS. The CDR3 is 15 amino acids.

CDR3: CASSLGVGFGQGDGYTF. CDR3 bases: TGCGCCAGCAGCTTAGGGGTCGGGTTTGGACAGGGTGATGGCTACACCTTC. The chain joins TRBV5-1 to TRBJ1-2, with 8 nucleotides matching TRBD1. V dropped 2 bases and J dropped 6; count of bases not matched to a gene: 15. Germline V gives CDR1 SGHRS, CDR2 YFSETQ. CDR3 length equals 17 residues.

The DNA of the CDR3 is TGTGCCAGCAGTTCCCCCAGGGGGGGGCTCTATGGCTACACCTTC. This translates into CASSSPRGGLYGYTF. The V and J genes are TRBV28 and TRBJ1-2; 7 bases are a match to TRBD1. Germline V gene data show CDR1 as MDHEN and CDR2 as SYDVKM. The CDR3 runs to 15 residues. V was clipped by 4 bases and J by 4 bases; unmatched bases: 9.

CDR3 sequence reads: CASRRTASGELFF. The CDR3 nucleotides read TGCGCCAGCAGAAGGACAGCGTCCGGGGAGCTGTTTTTT. The gene calls are TRBV4-1 and TRBJ2-2; D is perhaps TRBD1 (6 bases). The length of the CDR3 is 13 residues. Looked up from germline, CDR1 is MGHRA and CDR2 is YSYEKL. With 6 bases removed from V and 6 bases from J, the gap between germline ends came to 11 bases.

This clone was seen only once. The V and J genes are TRBV9 and TRBJ1-2, with D tentatively TRBD1 (5 bases). CDR1 and CDR2 (germline): SGDLS, YYNGEE. Trimming shortened V by 10 bases and J by 4 bases, and 17 bases separated the two germline ends. This CDR3 contains 13 residues. The DNA for the CDR3 is TGTGCCTCCGGCCGGGACCCCAGCTATGGCTACACCTTC. This gives the protein CASGRDPSYGYTF. The full variable domain, rest sourced from reference TRBV9 and TRBJ1-2, is DSGVTQTPKHLITATGQRVTLRCSPRSGDLSVYWYQQSLDQGLQFLIQYYNGEERAKGNILERFSAQQFPDLHSELNLSSLELGDSALYFCASGRDPSYGYTFGSGTRLTVV.

As for this clone: Other DNA sequences from this sample encode an identical CDR3 as well. The V gene is TRBV7-3, the J gene TRBJ2-1, with 11 positions matching TRBD2. Looked up from germline, CDR1 is SGHTA and CDR2 is FQGTGA. The CDR3 loop spans 15 amino acids. V was pared by 2 bases and J by 7 bases, with 4 bases of the junction left unmatched. The CDR3 region is CASSLGLAGVNEQFF. The CDR3, as DNA: TGTGCCAGCAGCTTAGGACTAGCGGGTGTAAATGAGCAGTTCTTC.

This CDR3 is CASSPPPGGPSGANVLTF. As DNA, the CDR3 is TGTGCCAGCTCACCACCGCCAGGGGGGCCCTCTGGGGCCAACGTCCTGACTTTC. The V and J genes are TRBV18 and TRBJ2-6, with a possible D match to TRBD1 (7 bases). V lost 0 bases and J 0 bases, leaving 12 bases between the germline ends. CDR1 is KGHSH, CDR2 LQKENI, per germline. The CDR3 runs 18 residues. The whole variable domain, filled in from reference TRBV18 and TRBJ2-6, reads NAGVMQNPRHLVRRRGQEARLRCSPMKGHSHVYWYRQLPEEGLKFMVYLQKENIIDESGMPKERFSAEFPKEGPSILRIQQVVRGDSAAYFCASSPPPGGPSGANVLTFGAGSRLTVL.

The chain employs TRBV5-1 and TRBJ1-1; D remains unclear. From germline, CDR1 is SGHRS and CDR2 YFSETQ. The CDR3 length is 12 residues. Between the trimmed V and J ends, which lost 5 bases and 1 base, there was a span of 6 bases. CDR3 in DNA: TGCGCCAGCAGGACATCGAACACTGAAGCTTTCTTT. Encoded protein: CASRTSNTEAFF.

V usage is TRBV9 and J usage is TRBJ2-1, with TRBD2 as a possible D gene (6 bases). Looked up from germline, CDR1 is SGDLS and CDR2 is YYNGEE. The V end was cut by 6 bases, the J end by 5 bases, with 21 bases between. The CDR3 is 16 amino acids. CDR3 amino acids: CASIPGAGGTHNEQFF. DNA of the CDR3: TGTGCCAGCATCCCCGGGGCCGGGGGTACCCACAATGAGCAGTTCTTC.

As regards this clone: Additional DNA sequences in this sample encode the identical CDR3. The chain is built from TRBV20-1 and TRBJ2-3; D ambiguous. The CDR3 extends over 11 amino acids. Germline values: CDR1 DFQATT, CDR2 SNEGSKA (reference sequence). V gave up 5 bases and J gave up 3 bases, with 6 bases separating them. CDR3 coding DNA: TGCAGTGCTTTCGCAACAGATACGCAGTATTTT. Translation: CSAFATDTQYF.